This TCR beta chain derives from a study of cytomegalovirus exposure and HLA in healthy donors. Study background: From donors who were HLA-typed, an early data release held about 85 million unique TCRs.

V lost 3 bases to trimming and J lost 6 bases; unmatched junction nucleotides: 14. This CDR3 region has 17 residues. CDR1 and CDR2 (germline): SGHRS, YFSETQ. Primers: 60 Vbeta forward and 13 Jbeta reverse. The protocol was immunoSEQ multiplex PCR, while the TCRdb copy is restricted to in-frame clones and leaves out a portion. The table has about 250,000 clones, roughly 80% seen once. This TCR derives from a girl aged 2-10 years in good health and CMV-seronegative. This chain links TRBV5-1 with TRBJ2-1; the match to TRBD1 covers 8 bases. The sequenced material came from PBMCs. The CDR3 nucleotides read TGCGCCAGCAGCTCGGGGAGGACAGGGTCGTCCAGCAATGAGCAGTTCTTC. It is translated as CASSSGRTGSSSNEQFF.